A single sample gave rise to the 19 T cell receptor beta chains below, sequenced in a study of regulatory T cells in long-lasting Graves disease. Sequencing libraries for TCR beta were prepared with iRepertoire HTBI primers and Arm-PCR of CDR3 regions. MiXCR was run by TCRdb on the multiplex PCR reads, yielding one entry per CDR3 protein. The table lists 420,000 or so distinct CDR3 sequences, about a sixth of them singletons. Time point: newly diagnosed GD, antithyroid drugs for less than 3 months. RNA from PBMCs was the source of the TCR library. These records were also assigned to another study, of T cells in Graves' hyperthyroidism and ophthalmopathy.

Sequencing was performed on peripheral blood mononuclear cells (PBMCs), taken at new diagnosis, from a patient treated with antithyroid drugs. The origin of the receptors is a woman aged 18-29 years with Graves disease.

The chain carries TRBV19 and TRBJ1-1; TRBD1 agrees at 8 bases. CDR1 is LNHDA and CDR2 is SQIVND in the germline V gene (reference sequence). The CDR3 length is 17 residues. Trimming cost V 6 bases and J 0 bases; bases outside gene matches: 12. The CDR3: CASRMGPGQAVNTEAFF. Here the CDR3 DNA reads TGTGCCAGTAGGATGGGGCCGGGACAGGCTGTGAACACTGAAGCTTTCTTT.

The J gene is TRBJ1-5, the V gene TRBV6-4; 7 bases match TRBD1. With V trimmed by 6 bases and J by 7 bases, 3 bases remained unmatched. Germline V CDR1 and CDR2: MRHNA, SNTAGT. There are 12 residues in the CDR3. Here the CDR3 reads CASRSGQQPQHF. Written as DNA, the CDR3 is TGTGCCAGCAGGTCGGGACAGCAGCCCCAGCATTTT.

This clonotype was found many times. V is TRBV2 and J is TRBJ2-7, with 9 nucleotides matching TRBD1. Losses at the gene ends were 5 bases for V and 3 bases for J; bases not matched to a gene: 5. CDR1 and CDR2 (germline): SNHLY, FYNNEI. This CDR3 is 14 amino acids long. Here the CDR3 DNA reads TGTGCCAGCAGTACCGGGACAGGGAGCTACGAGCAGTACTTC. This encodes CASSTGTGSYEQYF.

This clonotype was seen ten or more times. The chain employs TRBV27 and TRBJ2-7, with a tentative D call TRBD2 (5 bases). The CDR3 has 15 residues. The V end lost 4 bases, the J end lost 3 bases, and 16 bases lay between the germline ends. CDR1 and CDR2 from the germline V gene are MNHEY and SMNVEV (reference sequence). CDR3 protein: CASSSPAAGGYEQYF. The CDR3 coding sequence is TGTGCCAGCAGTTCTCCAGCGGCAGGAGGCTACGAGCAGTACTTC.

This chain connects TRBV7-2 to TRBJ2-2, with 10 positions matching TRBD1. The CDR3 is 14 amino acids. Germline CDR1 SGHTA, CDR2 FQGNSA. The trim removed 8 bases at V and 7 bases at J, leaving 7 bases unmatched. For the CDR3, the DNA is TGTGCCAGCTTAGGGACAGGGGCGGGCGGGGAGCTGTTTTTT. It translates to CASLGTGAGGELFF. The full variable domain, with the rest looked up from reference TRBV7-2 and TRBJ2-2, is GAGVSQSPSNKVTEKGKDVELRCDPISGHTALYWYRQSLGQGLEFLIYFQGNSAPDKSGLPSDRFSAERTGGSVSTLTIQRTQQEDSAVYLCASLGTGAGGELFFGEGSRLTVL.

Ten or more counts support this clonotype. This CDR3 reads CSARDRPRQPQHF. The DNA of the CDR3 is TGCAGTGCTCGTGACAGGCCCCGCCAGCCCCAGCATTTT. The chain joins TRBV20-1 to TRBJ1-5, with a tentative D call TRBD1 (6 bases). The CDR3 covers 13 residues. Trimming removed 5 bases from V and 7 bases from J, with 15 bases in between. In germline, CDR1 is DFQATT, CDR2 SNEGSKA (reference sequence).

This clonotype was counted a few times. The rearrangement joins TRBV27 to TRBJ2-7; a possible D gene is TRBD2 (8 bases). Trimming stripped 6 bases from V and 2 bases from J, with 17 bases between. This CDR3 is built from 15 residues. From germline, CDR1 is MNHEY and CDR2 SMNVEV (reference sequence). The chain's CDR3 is CASSPGGSGAYEQYF. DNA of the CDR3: TGTGCCAGCAGCCCAGGGGGTAGCGGGGCCTACGAGCAGTACTTC.

The CDR3 here is CASGNRQGQETQYF. For the CDR3, the DNA is TGCGCCAGCGGGAACCGACAGGGACAAGAGACCCAGTACTTC. The chain is built from TRBV5-1 and TRBJ2-5; 7 bases are a match to TRBD1. Per germline, CDR1 SGHRS and CDR2 YFSETQ. After removal of 7 bases from V and 2 bases from J, the junction contained 8 bases not matched to a gene. This CDR3 comprises 14 residues.

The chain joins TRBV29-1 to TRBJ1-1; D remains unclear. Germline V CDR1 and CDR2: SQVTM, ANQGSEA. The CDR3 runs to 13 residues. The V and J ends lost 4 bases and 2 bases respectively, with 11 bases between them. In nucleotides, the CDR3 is TGCAGCGTTGGCCGGGTTTTTAACACTGAAGCTTTCTTT. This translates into CSVGRVFNTEAFF.

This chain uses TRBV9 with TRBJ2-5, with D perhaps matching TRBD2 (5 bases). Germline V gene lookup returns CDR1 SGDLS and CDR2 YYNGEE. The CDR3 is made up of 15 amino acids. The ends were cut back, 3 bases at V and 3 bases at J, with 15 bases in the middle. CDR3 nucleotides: TGTGCCAGCAGCGCTGACACGACGGGAAAAGAGACCCAGTACTTC. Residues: CASSADTTGKETQYF. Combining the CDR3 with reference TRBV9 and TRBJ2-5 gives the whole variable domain DSGVTQTPKHLITATGQRVTLRCSPRSGDLSVYWYQQSLDQGLQFLIQYYNGEERAKGNILERFSAQQFPDLHSELNLSSLELGDSALYFCASSADTTGKETQYFGPGTRLLVL.

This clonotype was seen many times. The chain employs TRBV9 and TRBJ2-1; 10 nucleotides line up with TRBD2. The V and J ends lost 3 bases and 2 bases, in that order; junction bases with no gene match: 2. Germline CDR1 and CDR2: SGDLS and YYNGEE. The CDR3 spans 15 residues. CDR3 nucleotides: TGTGCCAGCAGCGCGAGCGGGAGGGCCTACAATGAGCAGTTCTTC. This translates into CASSASGRAYNEQFF.

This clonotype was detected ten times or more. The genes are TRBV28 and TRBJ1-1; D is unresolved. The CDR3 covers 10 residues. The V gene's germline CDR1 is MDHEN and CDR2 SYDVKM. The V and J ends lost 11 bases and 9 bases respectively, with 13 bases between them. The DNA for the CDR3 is TGTGCCTCCGTGCGGGGAAAAGCTTTCTTT. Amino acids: CASVRGKAFF. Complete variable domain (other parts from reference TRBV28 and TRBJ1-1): DVKVTQSSRYLVKRTGEKVFLECVQDMDHENMFWYRQDPGLGLRLIYFSYDVKMKEKGDIPEGYSVSREKKERFSLILESASTNQTSMYLCASVRGKAFFGQGTRLTVV.

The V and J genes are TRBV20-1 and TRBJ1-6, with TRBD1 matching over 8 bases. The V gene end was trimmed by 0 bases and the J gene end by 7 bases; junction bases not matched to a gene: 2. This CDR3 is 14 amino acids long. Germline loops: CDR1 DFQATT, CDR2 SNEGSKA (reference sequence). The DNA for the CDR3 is TGCAGTGCTAGAGAACAGGGGGTGAATTCACCCCTCCACTTT. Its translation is CSAREQGVNSPLHF.

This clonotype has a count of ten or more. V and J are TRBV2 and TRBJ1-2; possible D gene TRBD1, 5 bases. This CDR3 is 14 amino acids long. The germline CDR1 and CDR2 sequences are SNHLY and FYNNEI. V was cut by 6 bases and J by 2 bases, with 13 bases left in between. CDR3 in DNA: TGTGCCAGCAGGGCGGGGCGAGTCAACTATGGCTACACCTTC. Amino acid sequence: CASRAGRVNYGYTF.

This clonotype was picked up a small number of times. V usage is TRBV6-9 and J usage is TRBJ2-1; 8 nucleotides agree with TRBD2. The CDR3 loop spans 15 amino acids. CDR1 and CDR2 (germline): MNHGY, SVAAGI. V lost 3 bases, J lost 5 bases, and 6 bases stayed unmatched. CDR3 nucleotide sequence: TGTGCCAGCAGTTACTCACTAGCGGCTGACAATGAGCAGTTCTTC. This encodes CASSYSLAADNEQFF.

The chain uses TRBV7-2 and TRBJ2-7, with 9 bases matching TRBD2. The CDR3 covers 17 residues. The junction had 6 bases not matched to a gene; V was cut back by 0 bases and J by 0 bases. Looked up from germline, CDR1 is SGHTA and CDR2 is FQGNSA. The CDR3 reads CASSLALAGRSSYEQYF. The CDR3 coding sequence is TGTGCCAGCAGCTTAGCGCTAGCGGGACGGTCCTCCTACGAGCAGTACTTC. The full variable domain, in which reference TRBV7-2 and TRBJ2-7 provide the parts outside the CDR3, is GAGVSQSPSNKVTEKGKDVELRCDPISGHTALYWYRQSLGQGLEFLIYFQGNSAPDKSGLPSDRFSAERTGGSVSTLTIQRTQQEDSAVYLCASSLALAGRSSYEQYFGPGTRLTVT.

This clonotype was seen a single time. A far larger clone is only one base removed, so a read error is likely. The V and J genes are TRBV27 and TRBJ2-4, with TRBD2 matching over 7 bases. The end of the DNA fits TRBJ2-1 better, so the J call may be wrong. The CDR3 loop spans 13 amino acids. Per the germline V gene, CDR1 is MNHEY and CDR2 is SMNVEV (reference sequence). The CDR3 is CASSLLAAYEQFF. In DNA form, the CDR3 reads TGTGCCAGCAGTTTACTAGCGGCCTACGAGCAGTTCTTC.

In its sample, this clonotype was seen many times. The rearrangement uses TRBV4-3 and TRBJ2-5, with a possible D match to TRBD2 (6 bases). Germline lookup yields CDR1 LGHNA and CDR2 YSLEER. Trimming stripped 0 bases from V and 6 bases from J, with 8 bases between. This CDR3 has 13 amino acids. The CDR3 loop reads CASSQEEGQTQYF. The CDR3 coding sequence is TGCGCCAGCAGCCAAGAGGAGGGGCAGACCCAGTACTTC.

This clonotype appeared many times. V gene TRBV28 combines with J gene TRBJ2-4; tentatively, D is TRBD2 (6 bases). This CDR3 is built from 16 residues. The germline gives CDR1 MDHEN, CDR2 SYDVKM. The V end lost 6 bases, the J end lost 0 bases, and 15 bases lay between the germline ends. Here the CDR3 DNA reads TGTGCCAGCAGGCCTGGGACTGCCAGAGCCAAAAACATTCAGTACTTC. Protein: CASRPGTARAKNIQYF.